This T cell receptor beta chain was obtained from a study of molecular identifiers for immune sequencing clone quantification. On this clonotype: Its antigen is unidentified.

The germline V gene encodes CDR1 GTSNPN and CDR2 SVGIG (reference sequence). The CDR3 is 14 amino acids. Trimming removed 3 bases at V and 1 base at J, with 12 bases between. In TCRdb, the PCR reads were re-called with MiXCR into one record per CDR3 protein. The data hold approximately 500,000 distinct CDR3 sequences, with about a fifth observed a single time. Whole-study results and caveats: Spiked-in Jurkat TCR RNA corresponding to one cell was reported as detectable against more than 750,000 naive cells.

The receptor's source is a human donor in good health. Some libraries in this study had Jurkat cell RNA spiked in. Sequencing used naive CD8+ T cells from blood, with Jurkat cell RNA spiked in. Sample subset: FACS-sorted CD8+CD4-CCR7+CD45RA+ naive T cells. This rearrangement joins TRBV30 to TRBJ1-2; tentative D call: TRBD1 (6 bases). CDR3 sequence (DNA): TGTGCCTGGAGCGGGACATCGAATAACTATGGCTACACCTTC. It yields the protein CAWSGTSNNYGYTF. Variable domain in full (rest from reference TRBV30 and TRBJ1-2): SQTIHQWPATLVQPVGSPLSLECTVEGTSNPNLYWYRQAAGRGLQLLFYSVGIGQISSEVPQNLSASRPQDRQFILSSKKLLLSDSGFYLCAWSGTSNNYGYTFGSGTRLTVV.